Each of the 18 T cell receptor beta chains below was sequenced from the same sample in a study of regulatory T cells in long-lasting Graves disease. Libraries of TCR beta came from iRepertoire HTBI primers plus Arm-PCR of CDR3 regions. TCRdb re-called the multiplex PCR reads with MiXCR, one entry per CDR3 protein. The sample lists some 500,000 distinct CDR3 sequences; approximately 15% were seen once. Time point here: newly diagnosed GD, antithyroid drugs for less than 3 months. Scientists built the TCR library using RNA that was extracted from PBMCs. These data are also associated with another study on T cells in Graves' hyperthyroidism and ophthalmopathy.

Sequencing used peripheral blood mononuclear cells (PBMCs), obtained at new diagnosis, from a patient treated with antithyroid drugs. The receptors were gathered from a man younger than 45 with Graves disease.

The sample holds many counts of this clonotype. The rearrangement uses TRBV7-8 and TRBJ1-4; no clear D gene. The V and J ends lost 5 bases and 0 bases respectively, with 13 bases between them. CDR3 size: 16 residues. From germline, CDR1 is SGHVS and CDR2 FQNEAQ. The CDR3 DNA reads TGTGCCAGCAGCCCCATTAGAGGTTCAACTAATGAAAAACTGTTTTTT. Translated: CASSPIRGSTNEKLFF. Supplemented by reference TRBV7-8 and TRBJ1-4, the full variable domain reads GAGVSQSPRYKVAKRGQDVALRCDPISGHVSLFWYQQALGQGPEFLTYFQNEAQLDKSGLPSDRFFAERPEGSVSTLKIQRTQQEDSAVYLCASSPIRGSTNEKLFFGSGTQLSVL.

This clonotype was counted many times. V and J are TRBV27 and TRBJ2-7; a weak D match, TRBD1 (5 bases). In germline, CDR1 is MNHEY, CDR2 SMNVEV (reference sequence). This CDR3 is built from 13 residues. The V and J ends lost 2 bases and 5 bases respectively, with 10 bases between them. CDR3: CASSLAPGNEQYF. DNA of the CDR3: TGTGCCAGCAGTTTAGCCCCAGGGAACGAGCAGTACTTC.

This chain links TRBV12-3 or TRBV12-4 with TRBJ1-3; TRBD1 is a possible D gene (6 bases). This CDR3 has 17 amino acids. V was cut by 6 bases and J by 0 bases, with 18 bases left in between. CDR3 DNA: TGTGCCAGCAGCCTCAAGGGGGGGCCCAACTCTGGAAACACCATATATTTT. Encoded protein: CASSLKGGPNSGNTIYF.

This clonotype was seen many times. The chain links TRBV11-2 to TRBJ2-1, with TRBD2 as a possible D gene (6 bases). Germline V gene data show CDR1 as SGHAT and CDR2 as FQNNGV. This CDR3 comprises 13 residues. V was trimmed by 6 bases and J by 6 bases, leaving 12 bases between them. In DNA form, the CDR3 reads TGTGCCAGCAGTCTCGGGAGCTTCAATGAGCAGTTCTTC. Encoded protein: CASSLGSFNEQFF.

This clonotype was seen ten or more times. The V gene is TRBV14, the J gene TRBJ1-1, with no clear D. The CDR3 sequence is 17 residues long. Trimming left V 0 bases short and J 0 bases short, with 14 bases between. Germline V CDR1 and CDR2: SGHDN, FVKESK. In nucleotides, the CDR3 is TGTGCCAGCAGCCAAGATTCCAGCCCCGGGTTGAACACTGAAGCTTTCTTT. It is translated as CASSQDSSPGLNTEAFF.

Only a few counts were recorded for this clonotype. V and J are TRBV5-5 and TRBJ1-1; tentatively, D is TRBD1 (6 bases). The length of the CDR3 is 14 residues. V was clipped by 6 bases and J by 3 bases, with 15 bases between them. Looked up from germline, CDR1 is SGHKS and CDR2 is YYEKEE (reference sequence). CDR3: CASKGRGWDTEAFF. CDR3 in DNA: TGTGCCAGCAAGGGCAGGGGTTGGGACACTGAAGCTTTCTTT. The full variable domain, rest sourced from reference TRBV5-5 and TRBJ1-1, is DAGVTQSPTHLIKTRGQQVTLRCSPISGHKSVSWYQQVLGQGPQFIFQYYEKEERGRGNFPDRFSARQFPNYSSELNVNALLLGDSALYLCASKGRGWDTEAFFGQGTRLTVV.

Ten or more counts support this clonotype. The chain carries TRBV11-2 and TRBJ2-3, with TRBD2 matching 11 bases. J gave up 2 bases and V 6 bases, and 10 bases lay outside the gene matches. The CDR3 length is 17 residues. The germline gives CDR1 SGHAT, CDR2 FQNNGV. The CDR3 spells CASRNPGLADYTDTQYF. The DNA for the CDR3 is TGTGCCAGCAGGAATCCGGGACTAGCGGATTACACAGATACGCAGTATTTT.

This clonotype was recorded many times. The gene calls are TRBV27 and TRBJ2-3, with 8 bases fitting TRBD1. Germline values: CDR1 MNHEY, CDR2 SMNVEV (reference sequence). Trimming removed 5 bases from V and 2 bases from J; junction bases left unmatched: 12. The CDR3 runs to 17 residues. The CDR3 sequence is CASSLGSYRGYTDTQYF. The CDR3 region has the DNA TGTGCCAGCAGTCTGGGCTCTTACAGGGGGTACACAGATACGCAGTATTTT.

This clonotype showed up many times. V and J are TRBV5-1 and TRBJ2-1; D uncertain. V lost 0 bases to trimming and J lost 11 bases, with 15 bases between them. CDR1 is SGHRS and CDR2 is YFSETQ in the germline V gene. The CDR3 length is 14 residues. The CDR3 coding sequence is TGCGCCAGCAGCTTGGCCAGTACTGTTAATAAGCAGTTCTTC. It yields the protein CASSLASTVNKQFF.

This clonotype was seen many times. V is TRBV6-5 and J is TRBJ2-5, with a weak D call TRBD2 (5 bases). Per germline, CDR1 MNHEY and CDR2 SVGAGI. The ends were cut back, 4 bases at V and 2 bases at J, with 11 bases in the middle. The CDR3 loop spans 14 amino acids. The CDR3 sequence is CASSSGEGQETQYF. CDR3 DNA: TGTGCCAGCAGTTCCGGAGAGGGACAAGAGACCCAGTACTTC.

This clonotype was seen once. The chain couples TRBV12-3 or TRBV12-4 to TRBJ2-7; TRBD2 agrees at 8 bases. This CDR3 is built from 15 residues. V lost 6 bases to trimming and J lost 4 bases; unmatched junction nucleotides: 11. The CDR3 loop reads CASSQLSGSGYEQYF. The CDR3, as DNA: TGTGCCAGCAGCCAACTAAGCGGGAGCGGGTACGAGCAGTACTTC.

Ten or more counts support this clonotype. Relative to the germline gene, one junction end is altered; a read error may explain this. The chain uses TRBV2 and TRBJ1-2; D is perhaps TRBD1 (6 bases). In germline, CDR1 is SNHLY, CDR2 FYNNEI. CDR3 length: 14 residues. The CDR3: CASSQGTPKYGYTF. DNA of the CDR3: TGTGCCAGCAGCCAAGGGACACCTAAATATGGCTACACCTTC.

In this sample, this clonotype turned up many times. The rearrangement links TRBV28 to TRBJ2-3; 7 bases are shared with TRBD1. The V gene's germline CDR1 is MDHEN and CDR2 SYDVKM. This CDR3 is 14 amino acids long. Losses at the gene ends were 7 bases for V and 6 bases for J; bases not matched to a gene: 10. The CDR3 region is CASTLGTVWDTQYF. The CDR3 DNA follows: TGTGCCAGCACCCTCGGGACAGTGTGGGATACGCAGTATTTT.

In its sample, this clonotype was seen many times. The gene calls are TRBV25-1 and TRBJ2-5; 8 nucleotides agree with TRBD1. This CDR3 contains 15 residues. Trimming removed 1 base from V and 4 bases from J; junction bases left unmatched: 5. In germline, CDR1 is MGHDK, CDR2 SYGVNS. CDR3 nucleotide sequence: TGTGCCAGCAGTGAATCGGACAGGGAAGGAGAGACCCAGTACTTC. Protein sequence: CASSESDREGETQYF.

This clonotype was detected only a few times. CDR3 DNA sequence: TGCAGCACCCGACTAGCGTTCGAGCAGTACTTC. Translation gives CSTRLAFEQYF. The V and J genes are TRBV29-1 and TRBJ2-7, with 8 bases that match TRBD2. V shed 8 bases and J 6 bases; nucleotides not matched to a gene: 6. The CDR3 length is 11 residues. Germline CDR1 and CDR2: SQVTM and ANQGSEA.

There are many counts of this clonotype. The chain uses TRBV6-5 and TRBJ1-2; maybe TRBD1 (5 bases). CDR3 size: 14 residues. Germline CDR1 is MNHEY and CDR2 is SVGAGI. V lost 6 bases and J 2 bases, leaving 13 bases between the germline ends. CDR3 DNA: TGTGCCAGCAGCTACACCAGGGAAAACTATGGCTACACCTTC. Protein product: CASSYTRENYGYTF.

In this sample, this clonotype turned up a few times. The chain is built from TRBV29-1 and TRBJ1-2; 7 bases match TRBD1. From germline, CDR1 is SQVTM and CDR2 ANQGSEA. J lost 8 bases, V lost 2 bases, and 11 bases had no gene match. This CDR3 spans 14 amino acids. CDR3 sequence reads: CSVEHRGLALGYTF. The CDR3 bases are TGCAGCGTTGAACACAGGGGTCTTGCGCTCGGCTACACCTTC.

Turning to this clonotype: This could be a read error, since a much larger clone is one nucleotide away. The V and J genes are TRBV15 and TRBJ2-3, with TRBD2 identical over 10 bases. The CDR3 extends over 15 amino acids. In germline, CDR1 is LNHNV, CDR2 YYDKDF (reference sequence). After removal of 3 bases from V and 0 bases from J, the junction contained 0 bases not matched to a gene. CDR3 residues: CATSRTSGSTDTQYF. The CDR3 DNA reads as TGTGCCACCAGCAGGACTAGCGGGAGCACAGATACGCAGTATTTT.